The 7 T cell receptor beta chains presented below share a single source sample, sequenced in a study of blood T cell repertoires in COVID-19. Profiled with immunoSEQ multiplex PCR; TCRdb holds only in-frame clones, not every one. In the table there are 85,000 to 130,000 clones, roughly 92% of which are singletons. The source material was peripheral blood. These receptors originate from a man between 65 and 80 years old with acute or convalescent COVID-19.

The V call is TRBV6-5, the J call TRBJ2-1; 7 nucleotides agree with TRBD1. Looked up from germline, CDR1 is MNHEY and CDR2 is SVGAGI. Germline trimming cut 5 bases from V and 7 bases from J; bases unmatched to any gene: 11. This CDR3 has 15 amino acids. CDR3 bases: TGTGCCAGCAGTATGACAGGGTCTCTCCGGAATGAGCAGTTCTTC. Translated, it gives CASSMTGSLRNEQFF.

This clone turned up a few times. This chain uses TRBV4-1 with TRBJ1-2; no definite D call. CDR1 is MGHRA and CDR2 is YSYEKL in the germline V gene. Trimming cost V 8 bases and J 0 bases, with 10 bases left between them. This CDR3 contains 13 residues. As DNA, the CDR3 is TGCGCCAGCGGGCGTGATGCTAACTATGGCTACACCTTC. It encodes CASGRDANYGYTF.

This sequence joins TRBV12-3 or TRBV12-4 and TRBJ2-3; 12 positions agree with TRBD2. Trimming at V came to 10 bases and at J to 5 bases, leaving 4 bases not matched to a gene. The CDR3 is made up of 13 amino acids. The CDR3 spells CATTSGGKDTQYF. CDR3 DNA: TGTGCCACCACTAGCGGGGGGAAAGATACGCAGTATTTT.

This chain connects TRBV14 to TRBJ2-3, with TRBD1 matching over 8 bases. V gave up 8 bases and J gave up 2 bases; unmatched junction bases: 12. Germline V gene lookup returns CDR1 SGHDN and CDR2 FVKESK. This CDR3 spans 16 amino acids. The CDR3 is CASQAWGQVPTDTQYF. Here the CDR3 DNA reads TGTGCCAGCCAAGCCTGGGGACAGGTACCCACAGATACGCAGTATTTT.

The chain combines TRBV6-1 with TRBJ2-3; D perhaps matches TRBD2 (5 bases). Trimming stripped 2 bases from V and 4 bases from J, with 13 bases between. This CDR3 has 15 amino acids. Germline CDR1 is MNHNS and CDR2 is SASEGT. The CDR3 coding sequence is TGTGCCAGCAGTGAACAACCGGAGCGGCCAGATACGCAGTATTTT. Translation gives CASSEQPERPDTQYF.

The chain joins TRBV15 to TRBJ2-7, with 10 bases aligning to TRBD2. CDR3 length: 18 amino acids. Per the germline V gene, CDR1 is LNHNV and CDR2 is YYDKDF (reference sequence). V was pared by 0 bases and J by 0 bases, with 8 bases of the junction left unmatched. Written as DNA, the CDR3 is TGTGCCACCAGCAGAGATCCCTCTTCTAGCGGGAGCTCCTACGAGCAGTACTTC. Translated: CATSRDPSSSGSSYEQYF.

This clone was seen a few times. The V and J genes are TRBV27 and TRBJ1-5; a possible D gene is TRBD1 (5 bases). The CDR3 is 14 residues long. Per germline, CDR1 MNHEY and CDR2 SMNVEV (reference sequence). V lost 5 bases to trimming and J lost 6 bases, with 14 bases between them. CDR3 DNA: TGTGCCAGCAGTGCCGCGCAGGGCGGTCAGCCCCAGCATTTT. Residues: CASSAAQGGQPQHF.